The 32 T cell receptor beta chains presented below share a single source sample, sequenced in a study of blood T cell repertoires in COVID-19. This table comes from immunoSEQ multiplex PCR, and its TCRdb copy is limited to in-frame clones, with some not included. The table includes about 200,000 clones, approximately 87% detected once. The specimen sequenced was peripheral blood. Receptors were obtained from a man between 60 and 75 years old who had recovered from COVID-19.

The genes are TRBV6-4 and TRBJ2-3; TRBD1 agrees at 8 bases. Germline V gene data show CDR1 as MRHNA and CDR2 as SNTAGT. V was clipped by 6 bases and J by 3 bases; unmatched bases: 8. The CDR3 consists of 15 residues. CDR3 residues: CASSPGTGDTDTQYF. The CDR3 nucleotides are TGTGCCAGCAGCCCCGGGACAGGAGATACAGATACGCAGTATTTT.

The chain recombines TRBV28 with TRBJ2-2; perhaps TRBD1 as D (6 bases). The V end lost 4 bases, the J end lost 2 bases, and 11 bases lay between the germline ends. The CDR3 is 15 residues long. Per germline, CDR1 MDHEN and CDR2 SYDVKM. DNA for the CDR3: TGTGCCAGCAGTTCCACCGGGACAAACACCGGGGAGCTGTTTTTT. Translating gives CASSSTGTNTGELFF.

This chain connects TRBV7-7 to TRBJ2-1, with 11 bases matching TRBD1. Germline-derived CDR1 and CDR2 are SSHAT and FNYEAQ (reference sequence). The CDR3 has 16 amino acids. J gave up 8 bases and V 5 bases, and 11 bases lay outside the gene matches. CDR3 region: CASSPITDRGRDEQFF. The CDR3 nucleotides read TGTGCCAGCAGCCCCATCACGGACAGGGGGCGGGATGAGCAGTTCTTC.

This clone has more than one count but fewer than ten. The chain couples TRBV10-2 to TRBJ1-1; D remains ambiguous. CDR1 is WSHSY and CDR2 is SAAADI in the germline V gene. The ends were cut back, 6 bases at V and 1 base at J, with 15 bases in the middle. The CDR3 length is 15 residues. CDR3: CASRTSVVRNTEAFF. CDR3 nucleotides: TGCGCCAGCAGGACTTCAGTGGTGAGGAACACTGAAGCTTTCTTT.

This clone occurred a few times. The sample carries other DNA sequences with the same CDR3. The CDR3 nucleotides are TGTGCCAGCAGTTACAGGGGCGGCGGCAATCAGCCCCAGCATTTT. It yields the protein CASSYRGGGNQPQHF. The chain uses TRBV6-5 and TRBJ1-5, with D possibly TRBD1 on 5 matching bases. CDR1 MNHEY and CDR2 SVGAGI come from the germline V gene. The V and J ends lost 2 bases and 2 bases respectively, with 10 bases between them. CDR3 length: 15 amino acids.

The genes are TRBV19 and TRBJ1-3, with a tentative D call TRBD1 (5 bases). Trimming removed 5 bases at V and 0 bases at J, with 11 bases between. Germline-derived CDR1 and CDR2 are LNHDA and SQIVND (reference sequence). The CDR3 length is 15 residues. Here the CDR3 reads CASSLATDSGNTIYF. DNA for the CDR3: TGTGCCAGTAGTTTAGCGACAGACTCTGGAAACACCATATATTTT.

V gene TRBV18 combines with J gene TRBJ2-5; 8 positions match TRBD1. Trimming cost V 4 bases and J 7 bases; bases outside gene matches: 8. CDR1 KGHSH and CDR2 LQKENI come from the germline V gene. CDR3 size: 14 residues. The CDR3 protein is CASSLQDRAGTQYF. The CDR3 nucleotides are TGTGCCAGCTCACTTCAGGACAGGGCAGGGACCCAGTACTTC.

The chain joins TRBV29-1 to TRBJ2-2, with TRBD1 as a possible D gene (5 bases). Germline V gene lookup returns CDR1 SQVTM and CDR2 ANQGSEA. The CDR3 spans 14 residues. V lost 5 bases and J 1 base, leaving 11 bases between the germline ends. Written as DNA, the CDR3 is TGCAGCGTTCACAGGTCCCAGAACACCGGGGAGCTGTTTTTT. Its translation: CSVHRSQNTGELFF.

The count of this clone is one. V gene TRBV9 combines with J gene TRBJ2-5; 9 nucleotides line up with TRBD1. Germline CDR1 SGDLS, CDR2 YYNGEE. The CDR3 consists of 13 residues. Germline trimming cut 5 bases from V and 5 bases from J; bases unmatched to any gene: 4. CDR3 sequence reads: CASSGQGRETQYF. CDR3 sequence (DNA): TGTGCCAGCAGTGGACAGGGGAGGGAGACCCAGTACTTC. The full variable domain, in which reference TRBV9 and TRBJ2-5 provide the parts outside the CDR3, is DSGVTQTPKHLITATGQRVTLRCSPRSGDLSVYWYQQSLDQGLQFLIQYYNGEERAKGNILERFSAQQFPDLHSELNLSSLELGDSALYFCASSGQGRETQYFGPGTRLLVL.

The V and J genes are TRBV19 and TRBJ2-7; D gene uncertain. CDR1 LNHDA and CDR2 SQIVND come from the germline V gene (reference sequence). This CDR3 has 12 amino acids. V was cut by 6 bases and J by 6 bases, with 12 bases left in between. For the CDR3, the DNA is TGTGCCAGTAGCGCGTCGTGGAGCGAGCAGTACTTC. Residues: CASSASWSEQYF.

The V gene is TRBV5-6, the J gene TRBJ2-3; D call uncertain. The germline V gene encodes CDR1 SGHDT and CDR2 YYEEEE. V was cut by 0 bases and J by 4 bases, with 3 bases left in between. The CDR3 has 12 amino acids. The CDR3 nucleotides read TGTGCCAGCAGCTTGGCGGCAGATACGCAGTATTTT. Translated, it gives CASSLAADTQYF.

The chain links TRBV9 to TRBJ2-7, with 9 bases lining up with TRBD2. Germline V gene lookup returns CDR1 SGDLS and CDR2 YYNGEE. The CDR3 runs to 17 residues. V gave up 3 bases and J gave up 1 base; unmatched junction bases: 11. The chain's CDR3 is CASSALDSGSPSYEQYF. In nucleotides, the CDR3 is TGTGCCAGCAGCGCCCTCGATAGCGGGAGCCCTTCCTACGAGCAGTACTTC.

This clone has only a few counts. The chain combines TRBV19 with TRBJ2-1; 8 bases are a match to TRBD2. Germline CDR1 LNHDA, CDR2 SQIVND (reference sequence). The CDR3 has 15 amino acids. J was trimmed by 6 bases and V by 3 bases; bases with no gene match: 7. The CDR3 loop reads CASSISAGGPNEQFF. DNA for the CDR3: TGTGCCAGTAGTATTTCGGCGGGAGGACCCAATGAGCAGTTCTTC.

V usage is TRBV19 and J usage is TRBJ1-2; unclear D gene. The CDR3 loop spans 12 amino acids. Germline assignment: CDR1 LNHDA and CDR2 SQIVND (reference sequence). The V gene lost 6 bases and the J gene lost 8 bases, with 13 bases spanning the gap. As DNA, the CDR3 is TGTGCCAGTAGCACGCGGGGTGGAGGCTACACCTTC. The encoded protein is CASSTRGGGYTF.

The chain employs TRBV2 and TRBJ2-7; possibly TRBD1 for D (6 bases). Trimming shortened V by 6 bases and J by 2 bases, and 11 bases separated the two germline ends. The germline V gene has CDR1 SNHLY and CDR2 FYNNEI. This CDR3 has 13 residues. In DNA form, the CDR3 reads TGTGCCAGCAGAACGACAGGAGCCTACGAGCAGTACTTC. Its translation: CASRTTGAYEQYF. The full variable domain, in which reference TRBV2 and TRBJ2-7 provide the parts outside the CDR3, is EPEVTQTPSHQVTQMGQEVILRCVPISNHLYFYWYRQILGQKVEFLVSFYNNEISEKSEIFDDQFSVERPDGSNFTLKIRSTKLEDSAMYFCASRTTGAYEQYFGPGTRLTVT.

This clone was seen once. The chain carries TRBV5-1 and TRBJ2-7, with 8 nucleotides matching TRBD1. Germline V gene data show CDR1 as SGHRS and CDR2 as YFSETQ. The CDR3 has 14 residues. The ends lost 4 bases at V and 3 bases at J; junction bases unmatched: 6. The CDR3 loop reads CASSLDRGLYEQYF. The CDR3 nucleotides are TGCGCCAGCAGCCTCGACAGGGGTCTCTACGAGCAGTACTTC.

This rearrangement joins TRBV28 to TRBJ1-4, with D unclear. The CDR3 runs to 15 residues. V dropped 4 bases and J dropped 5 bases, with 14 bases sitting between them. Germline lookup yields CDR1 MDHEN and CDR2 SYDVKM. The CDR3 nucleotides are TGTGCCAGCAGTTCCACCCCCGGTTCCAATGAAAAACTGTTTTTT. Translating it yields CASSSTPGSNEKLFF.

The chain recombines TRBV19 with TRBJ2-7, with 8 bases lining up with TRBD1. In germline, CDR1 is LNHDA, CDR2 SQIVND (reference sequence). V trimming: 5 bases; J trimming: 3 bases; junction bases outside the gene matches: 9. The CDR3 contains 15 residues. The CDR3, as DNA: TGTGCCAGTAGTCCGGGGACAGGCCCAAACTACGAGCAGTACTTC. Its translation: CASSPGTGPNYEQYF.

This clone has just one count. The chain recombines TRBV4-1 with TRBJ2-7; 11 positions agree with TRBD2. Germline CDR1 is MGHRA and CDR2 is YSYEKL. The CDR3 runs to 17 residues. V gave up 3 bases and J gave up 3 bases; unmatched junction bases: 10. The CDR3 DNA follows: TGCGCCAGCAGCCACCACTTAGCGGGAGGGCCCCTCTACGAGCAGTACTTC. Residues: CASSHHLAGGPLYEQYF.

The CDR3 bases are TGTGCCAGCATACCTAACTCCGGGACAGGGGCCTACGAGCAGTACTTC. Residues: CASIPNSGTGAYEQYF. This chain joins TRBV7-2 and TRBJ2-7, with 10 bases matching TRBD1. The CDR3 extends over 16 amino acids. The V segment lost 7 bases and the J segment 2 bases; nucleotides outside the gene matches: 11. The V gene's germline CDR1 is SGHTA and CDR2 FQGNSA.

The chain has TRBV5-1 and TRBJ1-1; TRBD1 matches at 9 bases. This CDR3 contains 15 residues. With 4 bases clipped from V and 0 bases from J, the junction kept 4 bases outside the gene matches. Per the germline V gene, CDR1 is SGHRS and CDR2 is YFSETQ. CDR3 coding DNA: TGCGCCAGCAGCCGAGGACAGGGGATGAACACTGAAGCTTTCTTT. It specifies CASSRGQGMNTEAFF.

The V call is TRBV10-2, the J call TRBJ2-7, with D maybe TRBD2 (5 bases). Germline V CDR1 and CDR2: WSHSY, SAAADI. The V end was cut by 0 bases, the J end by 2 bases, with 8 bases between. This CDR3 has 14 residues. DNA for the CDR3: TGCGCCAGCAGTGAGTCGGCGGGTACCTACGAGCAGTACTTC. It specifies CASSESAGTYEQYF.

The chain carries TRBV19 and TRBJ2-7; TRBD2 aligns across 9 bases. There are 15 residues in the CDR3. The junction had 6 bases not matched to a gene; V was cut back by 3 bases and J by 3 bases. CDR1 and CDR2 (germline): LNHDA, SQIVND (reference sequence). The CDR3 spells CASSMGSGRGYEQYF. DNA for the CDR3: TGTGCCAGTAGTATGGGTAGCGGGAGAGGCTACGAGCAGTACTTC.

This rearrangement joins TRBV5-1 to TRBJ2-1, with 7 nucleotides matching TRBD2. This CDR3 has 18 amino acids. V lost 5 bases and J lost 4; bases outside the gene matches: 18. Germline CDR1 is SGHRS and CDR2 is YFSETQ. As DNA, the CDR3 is TGCGCCAGCAGTCAGTTCCCGGGGGGAAGCGGAGGATACAATGAGCAGTTCTTC. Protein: CASSQFPGGSGGYNEQFF.

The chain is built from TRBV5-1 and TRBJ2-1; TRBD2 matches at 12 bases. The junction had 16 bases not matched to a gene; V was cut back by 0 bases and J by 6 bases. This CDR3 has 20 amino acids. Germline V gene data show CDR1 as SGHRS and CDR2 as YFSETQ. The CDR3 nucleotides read TGCGCCAGCAGCTTGGAAGCGACCGGGACTAGCGGGTATCCCGGCAATGAGCAGTTCTTC. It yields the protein CASSLEATGTSGYPGNEQFF. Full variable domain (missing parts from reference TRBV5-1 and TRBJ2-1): KAGVTQTPRYLIKTRGQQVTLSCSPISGHRSVSWYQQTPGQGLQFLFEYFSETQRNKGNFPGRFSGRQFSNSRSEMNVSTLELGDSALYLCASSLEATGTSGYPGNEQFFGPGTRLTVL.

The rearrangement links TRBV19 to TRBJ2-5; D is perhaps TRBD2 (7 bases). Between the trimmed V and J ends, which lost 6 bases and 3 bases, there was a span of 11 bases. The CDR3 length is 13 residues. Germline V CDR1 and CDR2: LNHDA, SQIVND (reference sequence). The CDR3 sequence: CASRGGGKETQYF. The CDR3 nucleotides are TGTGCCAGTAGGGGCGGGGGCAAAGAGACCCAGTACTTC. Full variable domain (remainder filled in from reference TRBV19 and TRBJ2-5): DGGITQSPKYLFRKEGQNVTLSCEQNLNHDAMYWYRQDPGQGLRLIYYSQIVNDFQKGDIAEGYSVSREKKESFPLTVTSAQKNPTAFYLCASRGGGKETQYFGPGTRLLVL.

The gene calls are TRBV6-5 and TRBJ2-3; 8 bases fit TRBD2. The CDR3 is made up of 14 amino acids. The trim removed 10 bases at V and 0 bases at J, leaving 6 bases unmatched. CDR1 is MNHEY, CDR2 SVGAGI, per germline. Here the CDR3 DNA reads TGTGCCACCGGGGGGGCGGCTAGCACAGATACGCAGTATTTT. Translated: CATGGAASTDTQYF.

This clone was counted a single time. Here the CDR3 DNA reads TGTGCCAGCAGCTGGGTTGGGCAAAAAAGCACAGATACGCAGTATTTT. This sequence encodes CASSWVGQKSTDTQYF. The rearrangement joins TRBV11-2 to TRBJ2-3; D remains unclear. The V gene's germline CDR1 is SGHAT and CDR2 FQNNGV. The CDR3 totals 16 residues. V dropped 4 bases and J dropped 0 bases, with 14 bases sitting between them.

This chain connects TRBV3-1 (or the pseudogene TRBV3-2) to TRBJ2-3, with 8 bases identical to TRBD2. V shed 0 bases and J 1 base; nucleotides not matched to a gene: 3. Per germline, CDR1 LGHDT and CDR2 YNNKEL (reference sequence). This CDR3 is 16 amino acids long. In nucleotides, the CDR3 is TGTGCCAGCAGCCAAGATATACTAGCGGGCACAGATACGCAGTATTTT. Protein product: CASSQDILAGTDTQYF.

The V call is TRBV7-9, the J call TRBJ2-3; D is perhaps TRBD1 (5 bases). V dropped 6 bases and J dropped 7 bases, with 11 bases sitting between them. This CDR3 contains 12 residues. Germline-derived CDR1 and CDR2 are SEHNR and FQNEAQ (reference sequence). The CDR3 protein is CASSLQDNTQYF. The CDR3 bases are TGTGCCAGCAGTTTACAGGACAATACGCAGTATTTT.

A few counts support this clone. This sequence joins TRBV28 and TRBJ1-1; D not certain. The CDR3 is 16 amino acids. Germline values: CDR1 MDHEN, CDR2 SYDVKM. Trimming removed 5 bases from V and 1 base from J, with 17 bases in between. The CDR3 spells CASSVTPGASNTEAFF. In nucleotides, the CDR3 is TGTGCCAGCAGTGTGACTCCGGGAGCTTCGAACACTGAAGCTTTCTTT.

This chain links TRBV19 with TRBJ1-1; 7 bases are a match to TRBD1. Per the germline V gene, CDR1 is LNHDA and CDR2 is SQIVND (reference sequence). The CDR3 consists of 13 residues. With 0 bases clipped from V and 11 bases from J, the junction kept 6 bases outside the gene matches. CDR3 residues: CASSIDVRGDAFF. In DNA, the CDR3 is TGTGCCAGTAGTATAGACGTCAGGGGGGACGCTTTCTTT.